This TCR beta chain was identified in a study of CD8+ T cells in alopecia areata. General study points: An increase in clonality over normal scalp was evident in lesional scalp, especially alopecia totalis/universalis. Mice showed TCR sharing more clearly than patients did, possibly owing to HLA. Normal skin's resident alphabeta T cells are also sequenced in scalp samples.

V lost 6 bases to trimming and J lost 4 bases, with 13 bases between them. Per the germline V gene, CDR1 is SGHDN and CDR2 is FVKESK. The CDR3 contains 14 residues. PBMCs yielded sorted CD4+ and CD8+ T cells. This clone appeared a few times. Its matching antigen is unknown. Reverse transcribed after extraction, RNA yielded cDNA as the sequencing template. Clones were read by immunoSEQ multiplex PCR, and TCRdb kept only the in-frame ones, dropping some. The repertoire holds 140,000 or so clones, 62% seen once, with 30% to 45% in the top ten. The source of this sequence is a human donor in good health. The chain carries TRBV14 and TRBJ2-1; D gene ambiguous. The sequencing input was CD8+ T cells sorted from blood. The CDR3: CASRFGWVYNEQFF. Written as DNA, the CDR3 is TGTGCCAGCAGATTCGGGTGGGTGTACAATGAGCAGTTCTTC.